This T cell receptor beta chain was obtained from a study of blood T cell repertoires in COVID-19. Method: immunoSEQ multiplex PCR; TCRdb's copy keeps in-frame clones and lacks some. The sample lists under 200,000 clones, about 80% occurring once. J was trimmed by 8 bases and V by 4 bases; bases with no gene match: 11. Germline loops: CDR1 MNHEY, CDR2 SMNVEV (reference sequence). The CDR3 is made up of 15 amino acids. The chain joins TRBV27 to TRBJ1-2; 9 bases are a match to TRBD1. The source material was PBMCs or T cells enriched from blood (not recorded which). The sequence derives from a woman aged 55-70 years with acute COVID-19. In nucleotides, the CDR3 is TGTGCCAGCAGTTCCTGGGGACAGGGAGGGTGGGGCTACACCTTC. This encodes CASSSWGQGGWGYTF.